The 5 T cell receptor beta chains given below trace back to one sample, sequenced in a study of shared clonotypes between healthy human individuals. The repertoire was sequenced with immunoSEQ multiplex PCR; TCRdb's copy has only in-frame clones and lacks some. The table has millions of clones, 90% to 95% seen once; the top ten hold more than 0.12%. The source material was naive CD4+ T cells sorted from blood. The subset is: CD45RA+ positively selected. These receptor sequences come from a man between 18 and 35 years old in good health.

CDR3 sequence (DNA): TGTGCCAGCAGTGACGAGACAGGGGGTCCTCAGACCCAGTACTTC. Translated, it gives CASSDETGGPQTQYF. V gene TRBV6-1 combines with J gene TRBJ2-5, with TRBD1 matching over 9 bases. The germline gives CDR1 MNHNS, CDR2 SASEGT. V was clipped by 3 bases and J by 6 bases; unmatched bases: 8. This CDR3 has 15 residues.

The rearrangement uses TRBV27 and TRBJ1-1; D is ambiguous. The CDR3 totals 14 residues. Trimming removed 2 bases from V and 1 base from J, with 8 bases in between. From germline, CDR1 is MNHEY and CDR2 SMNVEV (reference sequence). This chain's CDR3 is CASSLGSANTEAFF. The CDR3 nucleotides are TGTGCCAGCAGTTTAGGGTCAGCGAACACTGAAGCTTTCTTT.

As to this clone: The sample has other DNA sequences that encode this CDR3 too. The CDR3 coding sequence is TGCGCCAGCAGCCTGGGTGACCGTTCCTACGAGCAGTACTTC. This gives the protein CASSLGDRSYEQYF. This rearrangement joins TRBV5-1 to TRBJ2-7; D not resolved. CDR3 size: 14 residues. CDR1 is SGHRS and CDR2 is YFSETQ in the germline V gene. Trimming cost V 4 bases and J 1 base, with 12 bases left between them. The full variable domain, with the rest looked up from reference TRBV5-1 and TRBJ2-7, is KAGVTQTPRYLIKTRGQQVTLSCSPISGHRSVSWYQQTPGQGLQFLFEYFSETQRNKGNFPGRFSGRQFSNSRSEMNVSTLELGDSALYLCASSLGDRSYEQYFGPGTRLTVT.

CDR3 amino acids: CASSFGTPYSGANVLTF. The CDR3 DNA reads TGTGCCAGCAGTTTCGGGACTCCCTACTCTGGGGCCAACGTCCTGACTTTC. The rearrangement links TRBV5-6 to TRBJ2-6, with D tentatively TRBD2 (6 bases). V was clipped by 5 bases and J by 0 bases, with 15 bases between them. The CDR3 spans 17 residues. Germline V gives CDR1 SGHDT, CDR2 YYEEEE.

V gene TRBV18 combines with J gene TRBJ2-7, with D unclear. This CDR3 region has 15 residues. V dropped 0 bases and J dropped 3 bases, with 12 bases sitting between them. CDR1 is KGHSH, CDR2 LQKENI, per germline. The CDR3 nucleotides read TGTGCCAGCTCACCACCAGGGTTGCCCATCTACGAGCAGTACTTC. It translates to CASSPPGLPIYEQYF.